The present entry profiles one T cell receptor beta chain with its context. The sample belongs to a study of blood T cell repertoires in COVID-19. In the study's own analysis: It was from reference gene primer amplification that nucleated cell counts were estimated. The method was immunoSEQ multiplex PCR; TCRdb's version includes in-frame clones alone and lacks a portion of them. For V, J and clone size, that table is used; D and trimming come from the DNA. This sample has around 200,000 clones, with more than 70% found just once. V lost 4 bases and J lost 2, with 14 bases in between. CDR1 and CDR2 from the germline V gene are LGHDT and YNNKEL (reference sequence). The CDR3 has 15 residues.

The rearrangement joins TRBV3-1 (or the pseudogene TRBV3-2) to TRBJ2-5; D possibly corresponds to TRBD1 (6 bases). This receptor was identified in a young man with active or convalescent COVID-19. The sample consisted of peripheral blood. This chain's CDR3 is CASSPMGHGQETQYF. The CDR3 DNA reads TGTGCCAGCAGCCCCATGGGACACGGACAAGAGACCCAGTACTTC.